This T cell receptor (beta chain) originates from a study of T cell repertoires in cytomegalovirus infection. TCRdb re-called the reads through MiXCR, storing one row per CDR3 protein. The table lists 510,000 or so distinct CDR3 sequences, around 27% of them singletons. The sequenced material came from PBMCs. This sequence was found in a human donor in good health (CMV status not recorded). Some clones in this sample may be carry-over from other donors' samples.

CDR3 region: CASSAVDRDYGYTF. CDR3 sequence (DNA): TGTGCCAGCAGTGCTGTGGACAGGGACTATGGCTACACCTTC. The V gene is TRBV27, the J gene TRBJ1-2, with TRBD1 matching over 8 bases. Unmatched junction bases numbered 5, after V lost 5 bases and J lost 3 bases. Germline-derived CDR1 and CDR2 are MNHEY and SMNVEV (reference sequence). The CDR3 loop spans 14 amino acids.